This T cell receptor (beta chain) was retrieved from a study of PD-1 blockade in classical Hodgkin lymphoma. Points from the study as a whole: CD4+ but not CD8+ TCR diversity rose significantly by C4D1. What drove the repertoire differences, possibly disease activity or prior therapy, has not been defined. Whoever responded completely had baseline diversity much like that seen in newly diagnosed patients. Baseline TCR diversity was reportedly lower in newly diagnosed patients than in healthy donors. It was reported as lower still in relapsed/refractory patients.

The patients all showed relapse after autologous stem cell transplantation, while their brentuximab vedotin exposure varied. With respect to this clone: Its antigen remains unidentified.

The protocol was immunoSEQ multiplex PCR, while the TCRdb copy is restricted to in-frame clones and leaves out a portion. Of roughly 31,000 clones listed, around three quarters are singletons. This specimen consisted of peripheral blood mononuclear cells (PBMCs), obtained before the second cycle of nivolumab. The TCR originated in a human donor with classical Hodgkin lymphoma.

Here the CDR3 reads CASSPKTGDFYGYTF. CDR3 sequence (DNA): TGTGCCAGCAGCCCTAAGACAGGAGACTTCTATGGCTACACCTTC. The chain employs TRBV7-2 and TRBJ1-2; possibly TRBD1 for D (6 bases). The ends were cut back, 5 bases at V and 4 bases at J, with 17 bases in the middle. Germline lookup yields CDR1 SGHTA and CDR2 FQGNSA. The CDR3 contains 15 residues.